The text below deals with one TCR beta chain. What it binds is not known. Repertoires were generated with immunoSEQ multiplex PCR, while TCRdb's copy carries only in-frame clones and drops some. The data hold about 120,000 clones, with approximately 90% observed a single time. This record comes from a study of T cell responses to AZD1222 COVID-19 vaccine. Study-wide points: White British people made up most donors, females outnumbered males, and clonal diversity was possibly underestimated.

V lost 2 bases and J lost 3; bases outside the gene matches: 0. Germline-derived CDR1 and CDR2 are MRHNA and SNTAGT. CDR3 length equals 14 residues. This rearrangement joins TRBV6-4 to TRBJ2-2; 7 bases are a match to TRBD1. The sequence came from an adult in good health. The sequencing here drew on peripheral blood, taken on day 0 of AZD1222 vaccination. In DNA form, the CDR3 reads TGTGCCAGCAGTGACGGACAGGACACCGGGGAGCTGTTTTTT. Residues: CASSDGQDTGELFF.